This TCR beta chain came from a study of blood T cell repertoires in COVID-19. About the research overall: Sites in the United States, Italy and Spain provided acute and convalescent COVID-19 samples. In each case, the material was cDNA or gDNA derived from T cells, B-cell-depleted T cells, or PBMCs.

This clone was observed a handful of times. In the source study's methods: Nucleated cell counts were estimated from reference gene primer amplification. The repertoire was sequenced with immunoSEQ multiplex PCR; TCRdb's copy has only in-frame clones and lacks some. That table furnishes V, J and clone size, whereas the DNA furnished D and trimming. The table includes around 69,000 clones, roughly 85% detected once. The sequenced sample consisted of peripheral blood. This receptor was obtained from a man over 45 with acute or convalescent COVID-19.

The CDR3 protein is CASSWGVTEAFF. CDR3 in DNA: TGTGCCAGCAGCTGGGGGGTTACTGAAGCTTTCTTT. This chain joins TRBV5-4 and TRBJ1-1; the D gene is possibly TRBD1 (5 bases). With 3 bases removed from V and 5 bases from J, the gap between germline ends came to 8 bases. CDR1 is SGHNT, CDR2 YYREEE, per germline (reference sequence). The CDR3 consists of 12 residues.